This TCR beta chain was identified during a study of regulatory T cells in long-lasting Graves disease. Study-wide results and caveats: Persistent patients shared more public clonotypes (2,741) than new patients (roughly 1,000).

The germline V gene has CDR1 DFQATT and CDR2 SNEGSKA (reference sequence). There are 11 residues in the CDR3. V lost 0 bases and J lost 11, with 10 bases in between. Notes on this clonotype: Antigen unknown.

Sample time point: newly diagnosed GD, antithyroid drugs for less than 3 months. RNA from PBMCs was the source of the TCR library. Sequencing libraries for TCR beta were prepared with iRepertoire HTBI primers and Arm-PCR of CDR3 regions. One entry per CDR3 protein, called by TCRdb with MiXCR from the multiplex PCR reads. The table records just over 600,000 distinct CDR3 sequences, about 15% of them present only once. Another study also made use of these data, one on T cells in Graves' hyperthyroidism and ophthalmopathy.

The sequencing here drew on peripheral blood mononuclear cells (PBMCs), taken at new diagnosis, from a patient treated with antithyroid drugs. The chain is built from TRBV20-1 and TRBJ2-5; D is possibly TRBD2 (6 bases). This sequence was found in a woman in her 30s with Graves disease. In nucleotides, the CDR3 is TGCAGTGCTAGAGATACGGGGGAGCAGTACTTC. Translating it yields CSARDTGEQYF.